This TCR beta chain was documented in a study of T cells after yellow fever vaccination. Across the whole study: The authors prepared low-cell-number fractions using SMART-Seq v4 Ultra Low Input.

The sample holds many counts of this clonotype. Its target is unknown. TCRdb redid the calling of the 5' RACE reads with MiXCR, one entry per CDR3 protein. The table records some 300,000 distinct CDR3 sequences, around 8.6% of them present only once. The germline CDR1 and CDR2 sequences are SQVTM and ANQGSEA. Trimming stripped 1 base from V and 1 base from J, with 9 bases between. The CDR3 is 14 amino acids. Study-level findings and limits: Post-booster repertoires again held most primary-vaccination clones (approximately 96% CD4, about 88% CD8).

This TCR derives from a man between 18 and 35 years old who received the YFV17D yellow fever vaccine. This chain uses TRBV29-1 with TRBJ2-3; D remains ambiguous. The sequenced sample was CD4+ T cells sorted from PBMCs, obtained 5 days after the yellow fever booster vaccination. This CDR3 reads CSVEGSDRTDTQYF. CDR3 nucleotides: TGCAGCGTTGAAGGGAGCGATCGCACAGATACGCAGTATTTT.